This paragraph covers one TCR beta chain sequence. The sample comes from a study of T cell responses to AZD1222 COVID-19 vaccine. J lost 4 bases, V lost 6 bases, and 10 bases had no gene match. The CDR3 has 15 residues. Looked up from germline, CDR1 is MDHEN and CDR2 is SYDVKM. Assay: immunoSEQ multiplex PCR; the TCRdb copy retains only in-frame clones and omits some. Here the sample spans about 150,000 clones, roughly 94% being singletons. V gene TRBV28 combines with J gene TRBJ1-2, with 8 bases identical to TRBD1. This clonotype was obtained from an adult in good health. The specimen was peripheral blood, collected on day 0 of AZD1222 vaccination. CDR3 coding DNA: TGTGCCAGCAGACGCCGCGGACAGGGAATCTATGGCTACACCTTC. Its translation is CASRRRGQGIYGYTF.